A single sample is the source of the 31 T cell receptor beta chains below, sequenced in a study of vaccination effects on CD4 cells after COVID-19. Here immunoSEQ multiplex PCR was the method, and the copy in TCRdb shows in-frame clones only, minus some. The sample comprises around 40,000 clones, approximately 70% of which are singletons, and over 25% rests with the top ten. Viral peptide pools were used in the ViraFEST assay to expand antigen-specific CD4+ T cells, and sequencing came afterward. Following 10 days of culture, CD4+ T cells were isolated. The infection with SARS-CoV-2 (confirmed by PCR) occurred in this person between March and December 2020. No antigen is known for these receptors. The starting material was CD4+ T cells from PBMCs cultured with a peptide pool, obtained before COVID-19 vaccination. These receptors came from a human donor who had a prior SARS-CoV-2 infection.

This sequence joins TRBV23-1 and TRBJ2-7; 7 bases are shared with TRBD1. TRBV23-1 is identified as an open reading frame with a role that is uncertain. This CDR3 contains 18 residues. J lost 3 bases, V lost 2 bases, and 16 bases had no gene match. Written as DNA, the CDR3 is TGCGCCAGCAGTCAACCGACAGGGCCCCTAGATTCCATCTACGAGCAGTACTTC. Its protein is CASSQPTGPLDSIYEQYF.

The table lists this clone with a count of one. The chain recombines TRBV6-6 with TRBJ1-4; D gene unclear. V was shortened by 5 bases and J by 3 bases, with 16 bases between the two germline ends. There are 16 residues in the CDR3. CDR1 and CDR2 (germline): MNHNY, SVGAGI (reference sequence). The CDR3 is CASSRLQGNANEKLFF. The CDR3, as DNA: TGTGCCAGCAGTCGCCTTCAAGGGAATGCTAATGAAAAACTGTTTTTT.

The rearrangement links TRBV10-3 to TRBJ2-3; perhaps TRBD2 as D (6 bases). The CDR3 has 13 amino acids. V gave up 3 bases and J gave up 6 bases, with 10 bases separating them. Germline V lookup: CDR1 ENHRY, CDR2 SYGVKD. CDR3 amino acids: CAISETGADTQYF. CDR3 coding DNA: TGTGCCATCAGTGAAACGGGAGCGGATACGCAGTATTTT.

In this sample, this clone turned up once. The chain carries TRBV18 and TRBJ1-2; D perhaps matches TRBD1 (5 bases). CDR1 and CDR2 from the germline V gene are KGHSH and LQKENI. Trimming shortened V by 6 bases and J by 7 bases, and 18 bases separated the two germline ends. CDR3 length equals 14 residues. Written as DNA, the CDR3 is TGTGCCAGCTCCCCCACCGGGACGGAGGTTGGCTACACCTTC. Translation gives CASSPTGTEVGYTF.

This clone was found a few times. This chain uses TRBV2 with TRBJ1-1; D is unclear. The CDR3 length is 15 residues. V lost 7 bases to trimming and J lost 0 bases, with 15 bases between them. The germline V gene encodes CDR1 SNHLY and CDR2 FYNNEI. The CDR3 region is CASIQERSMNTEAFF. Here the CDR3 DNA reads TGTGCCAGCATCCAGGAACGGTCCATGAACACTGAAGCTTTCTTT.

This chain uses TRBV19 with TRBJ2-2, with 9 positions matching TRBD2. The J segment lost 7 bases and the V segment lost 3 bases, leaving 9 bases of the junction unmatched. The CDR3 is 16 residues long. The germline gives CDR1 LNHDA, CDR2 SQIVND (reference sequence). This CDR3 reads CASSIRAGGPLGELFF. For the CDR3, the DNA is TGTGCCAGTAGTATCAGGGCGGGGGGGCCACTCGGGGAGCTGTTTTTT.

The V gene is TRBV5-4, the J gene TRBJ2-7; D ambiguous. The V gene's germline CDR1 is SGHNT and CDR2 YYREEE (reference sequence). The CDR3 is made up of 14 amino acids. Between the trimmed V and J ends, which lost 0 bases and 0 bases, there was a span of 7 bases. This CDR3 is CASSLEANSYEQYF. In DNA form, the CDR3 reads TGTGCCAGCAGCTTGGAGGCGAACTCCTACGAGCAGTACTTC. Supplemented by reference TRBV5-4 and TRBJ2-7, the full variable domain reads ETGVTQSPTHLIKTRGQQVTLRCSSQSGHNTVSWYQQALGQGPQFIFQYYREEENGRGNFPPRFSGLQFPNYSSELNVNALELDDSALYLCASSLEANSYEQYFGPGTRLTVT.

This chain joins TRBV7-2 and TRBJ2-7, with 7 bases fitting TRBD2. The germline V gene has CDR1 SGHTA and CDR2 FQGNSA. Unmatched junction bases numbered 14, after V lost 3 bases and J lost 6 bases. CDR3 length: 16 amino acids. The CDR3 loop reads CASSFPGGSTLGEQYF. CDR3 DNA sequence: TGTGCCAGCAGCTTTCCTGGCGGGAGCACGCTAGGCGAGCAGTACTTC.

A few counts support this clone. The chain is built from TRBV13 and TRBJ2-1; D is unclear. CDR1 PRHDT and CDR2 FYEKMQ come from the germline V gene (reference sequence). The ends were cut back, 3 bases at V and 3 bases at J, with 9 bases in the middle. This CDR3 has 14 amino acids. Here the CDR3 DNA reads TGTGCCAGCAGCTTGGGCGTGGGCTACAATGAGCAGTTCTTC. The encoded protein is CASSLGVGYNEQFF.

The V call is TRBV30, the J call TRBJ2-5; 11 bases are shared with TRBD2. Germline loops: CDR1 GTSNPN, CDR2 SVGIG (reference sequence). The CDR3 runs to 15 residues. The junction had 3 bases not matched to a gene; V was cut back by 2 bases and J by 1 base. The CDR3 DNA sequence: TGTGCCTGGAGTACTAGCGGGGGATTCCAAGAGACCCAGTACTTC. It codes for CAWSTSGGFQETQYF.

V gene TRBV11-3 combines with J gene TRBJ1-1, with 7 positions matching TRBD1. Trimming took 6 bases from V and 2 from J; bases not matched to a gene: 6. CDR3 size: 14 residues. Germline CDR1 is SGHNT and CDR2 is YENEEA. In DNA form, the CDR3 reads TGTGCCAGCAGACGGGACAGATTAAACACTGAAGCTTTCTTT. Residues: CASRRDRLNTEAFF.

V and J are TRBV12-3 or TRBV12-4 and TRBJ1-6; unclear D gene. CDR3 size: 11 residues. Trimming shortened V by 1 base and J by 13 bases, and 5 bases separated the two germline ends. This chain's CDR3 is CASSLDGPLHF. DNA of the CDR3: TGTGCCAGCAGTTTAGACGGTCCCCTCCACTTT.

J is TRBJ1-1 and V is TRBV18; D is ambiguous. The CDR3 sequence is 15 residues long. The germline V and J ends were trimmed by 6 bases and 1 base, with 15 bases remaining between them. CDR1 is KGHSH, CDR2 LQKENI, per germline. The CDR3 DNA reads TGTGCCAGCTCCTCTATCCGGCCGGGGAACACTGAAGCTTTCTTT. Translating gives CASSSIRPGNTEAFF.

This chain links TRBV4-1 with TRBJ1-4, with 8 positions matching TRBD1. Germline V gives CDR1 MGHRA, CDR2 YSYEKL. This CDR3 comprises 17 residues. The trim removed 4 bases at V and 8 bases at J, leaving 15 bases unmatched. The CDR3 region has the DNA TGCGCCAGCAGCCGAACGGACAGGGCGGTCGGGGGGGAAAAACTGTTTTTT. It encodes CASSRTDRAVGGEKLFF.

This clone was counted only a few times. The J gene is TRBJ1-2, the V gene TRBV4-1, with 7 bases aligning to TRBD1. Germline V gene data show CDR1 as MGHRA and CDR2 as YSYEKL. The V gene end was trimmed by 1 base and the J gene end by 0 bases; junction bases not matched to a gene: 11. The CDR3 loop spans 18 amino acids. CDR3 DNA sequence: TGCGCCAGCAGCCAAGCCTGGGGGCAGGGGGAAGCTAACTATGGCTACACCTTC. It encodes CASSQAWGQGEANYGYTF.

This clone was seen a few times. The chain employs TRBV9 and TRBJ2-5; 7 bases fit TRBD2. The germline V gene encodes CDR1 SGDLS and CDR2 YYNGEE. The trim removed 0 bases at V and 2 bases at J, leaving 1 base unmatched. This CDR3 region has 14 residues. The CDR3 nucleotides are TGTGCCAGCAGCGTAGGGCGGGAGCAAGAGACCCAGTACTTC. Translation: CASSVGREQETQYF.

V gene TRBV5-4 combines with J gene TRBJ2-5, with 7 bases lining up with TRBD1. The ends lost 1 base at V and 2 bases at J; junction bases unmatched: 2. The CDR3 totals 14 residues. In germline, CDR1 is SGHNT, CDR2 YYREEE (reference sequence). In nucleotides, the CDR3 is TGTGCCAGCAGCTTGACAGGGGATCAAGAGACCCAGTACTTC. Its protein is CASSLTGDQETQYF.

This chain uses TRBV10-3 with TRBJ1-3; 7 positions agree with TRBD1. From germline, CDR1 is ENHRY and CDR2 SYGVKD. The CDR3 has 15 amino acids. V was pared by 0 bases and J by 3 bases, with 2 bases of the junction left unmatched. DNA for the CDR3: TGTGCCATCAGTGAGTCATCAGGGGGTGGAAACACCATATATTTT. This sequence encodes CAISESSGGGNTIYF.

This clone was observed a few times. CDR3 sequence: CASSRGDTGTDTQYF. The CDR3 bases are TGTGCCAGCAGCAGGGGGGACACCGGCACAGATACGCAGTATTTT. The chain uses TRBV6-6 and TRBJ2-3; D is possibly TRBD1 (7 bases). The CDR3 covers 15 residues. Germline V gene lookup returns CDR1 MNHNY and CDR2 SVGAGI (reference sequence). V gave up 6 bases and J gave up 1 base, with 14 bases separating them.

The J gene is TRBJ1-6, the V gene TRBV18; the D gene is possibly TRBD1 (5 bases). The CDR3 covers 15 residues. CDR1 is KGHSH, CDR2 LQKENI, per germline. V was cut by 3 bases and J by 8 bases, with 14 bases left in between. The CDR3 protein is CASSPTSQGDSPLHF. In nucleotides, the CDR3 is TGTGCCAGCTCACCGACTTCGCAGGGTGATTCACCCCTCCACTTT.

This chain uses TRBV21-1 with TRBJ2-2; the table calls TRBD1, which could not be checked here. TRBV21-1 is an annotated pseudogene. This CDR3 has 17 amino acids. The CDR3 reads CASSKERQGAGTGELFF. For the CDR3, the DNA is TGTGCCAGCAGCAAAGAAAGACAGGGGGCTGGCACCGGGGAGCTGTTTTTT.

The V gene is TRBV4-2, the J gene TRBJ2-5; D is uncertain. Looked up from germline, CDR1 is LGHNA and CDR2 is YNFKEQ. The CDR3 covers 16 residues. V dropped 4 bases and J dropped 0 bases, with 15 bases sitting between them. The CDR3 DNA follows: TGTGCCAGCAGCCGGGGTCTCCCGTCGTACCAAGAGACCCAGTACTTC. It specifies CASSRGLPSYQETQYF.

This clone was detected only once. The chain employs TRBV18 and TRBJ2-7; 9 bases map to TRBD1. Trimming at V came to 0 bases and at J to 4 bases, leaving 10 bases not matched to a gene. The germline gives CDR1 KGHSH, CDR2 LQKENI. The CDR3 totals 17 residues. DNA for the CDR3: TGTGCCAGCTCACCACCGTCGGGCGGGACAGGGTGGTACGAGCAGTACTTC. Translated, it gives CASSPPSGGTGWYEQYF.

This chain connects TRBV7-8 to TRBJ2-3; 8 bases line up with TRBD2. Looked up from germline, CDR1 is SGHVS and CDR2 is FQNEAQ. The V segment lost 2 bases and the J segment 2 bases; nucleotides outside the gene matches: 6. The CDR3 loop spans 16 amino acids. Here the CDR3 reads CASSLSRGGLTDTQYF. In nucleotides, the CDR3 is TGTGCCAGCAGCTTAAGCCGGGGGGGCCTCACAGATACGCAGTATTTT. Based on the CDR3 plus reference TRBV7-8 and TRBJ2-3, the full variable domain is GAGVSQSPRYKVAKRGQDVALRCDPISGHVSLFWYQQALGQGPEFLTYFQNEAQLDKSGLPSDRFFAERPEGSVSTLKIQRTQQEDSAVYLCASSLSRGGLTDTQYFGPGTRLTVL.

The chain recombines TRBV7-2 with TRBJ2-7, with D hard to call. The V end lost 5 bases, the J end lost 2 bases, and 13 bases lay between the germline ends. The CDR3 has 14 residues. CDR1 SGHTA and CDR2 FQGNSA come from the germline V gene. CDR3 sequence reads: CASSPRGATYEQYF. Here the CDR3 DNA reads TGTGCCAGCAGCCCCCGCGGAGCAACCTACGAGCAGTACTTC.

The chain carries TRBV24-1 and TRBJ2-1; 13 positions match TRBD2. V shed 7 bases and J 5 bases; nucleotides not matched to a gene: 4. The CDR3 sequence is 15 residues long. CDR1 and CDR2 (germline): KGHDR, SFDVKD. The DNA of the CDR3 is TGTGCCACCAGACTAGCGGGAGGGCCCGACAATGAGCAGTTCTTC. Residues: CATRLAGGPDNEQFF.

Ten or more counts support this clone. The chain has TRBV9 and TRBJ1-2; D remains ambiguous. Germline V gene lookup returns CDR1 SGDLS and CDR2 YYNGEE. V was shortened by 3 bases and J by 0 bases, with 12 bases between the two germline ends. The CDR3 consists of 15 residues. Here the CDR3 reads CASSASQITNYGYTF. The CDR3 region has the DNA TGTGCCAGCAGCGCATCACAGATTACTAACTATGGCTACACCTTC.

J is TRBJ1-1 and V is TRBV6-5; no clear D. The V end was cut by 10 bases, the J end by 1 base, with 16 bases between. The CDR3 spans 14 residues. CDR1 MNHEY and CDR2 SVGAGI come from the germline V gene. CDR3 amino acids: CATRRPGRNTEAFF. CDR3 bases: TGTGCCACCCGACGACCGGGGAGGAACACTGAAGCTTTCTTT.

This clone was found once. The V gene is TRBV19, the J gene TRBJ2-7; 9 positions agree with TRBD1. The J segment lost 4 bases and the V segment lost 3 bases, leaving 4 bases of the junction unmatched. Germline V lookup: CDR1 LNHDA, CDR2 SQIVND (reference sequence). This CDR3 spans 14 amino acids. CDR3 loop: CASSIRTGEYEQYF. For the CDR3, the DNA is TGTGCCAGTAGTATCCGGACAGGGGAGTACGAGCAGTACTTC.

CDR3: CASSYGGNYGYTF. The CDR3 DNA sequence: TGTGCCAGCAGTTATGGAGGGAACTATGGCTACACCTTC. This chain joins TRBV6-6 and TRBJ1-2, with D unclear. The ends were cut back, 3 bases at V and 2 bases at J, with 7 bases in the middle. The germline V gene encodes CDR1 MNHNY and CDR2 SVGAGI (reference sequence). The CDR3 loop spans 13 amino acids.

CDR3 in amino acids: CASSLNRGRDYEQYF. The CDR3 bases are TGTGCCAGCAGCTTAAACAGGGGGCGCGACTACGAGCAGTACTTC. This rearrangement joins TRBV11-3 to TRBJ2-7; 9 positions match TRBD1. CDR3 length: 15 amino acids. Germline values: CDR1 SGHNT, CDR2 YENEEA. Trimming removed 2 bases from V and 3 bases from J; junction bases left unmatched: 5.